Listed here is a single T cell receptor (beta chain). In the original workflow: Cell counts per sample came from amplifying reference gene primers. Profiling relied on immunoSEQ multiplex PCR, and the TCRdb table lists in-frame clones only, not all of them. V and J calls and clone size come straight from that table; D and trimming were deduced from the DNA. This table has about 160,000 clones, more than 80% appearing once. In Seattle, patients joined the study during active infection and were tracked longitudinally. The data belong to a study of blood T cell repertoires in COVID-19. Study details: The cDNA or gDNA used as material had been derived from T cells, B-cell-depleted T cells, or PBMCs.

Sequencing was carried out using peripheral blood. This receptor was taken from a woman aged 60-75 years with COVID-19, enrolled during active disease.

Here the CDR3 DNA reads TGTGCCAGCAGCAGAACTATGGGACAGGGGGTTAATGAAGCTTTCTTT. Its protein product is CASSRTMGQGVNEAFF. The chain recombines TRBV27 with TRBJ1-1, with TRBD1 identical over 11 bases. This CDR3 is 16 amino acids long. In germline, CDR1 is MNHEY, CDR2 SMNVEV (reference sequence). V lost 6 bases to trimming and J lost 7 bases; unmatched junction nucleotides: 13.